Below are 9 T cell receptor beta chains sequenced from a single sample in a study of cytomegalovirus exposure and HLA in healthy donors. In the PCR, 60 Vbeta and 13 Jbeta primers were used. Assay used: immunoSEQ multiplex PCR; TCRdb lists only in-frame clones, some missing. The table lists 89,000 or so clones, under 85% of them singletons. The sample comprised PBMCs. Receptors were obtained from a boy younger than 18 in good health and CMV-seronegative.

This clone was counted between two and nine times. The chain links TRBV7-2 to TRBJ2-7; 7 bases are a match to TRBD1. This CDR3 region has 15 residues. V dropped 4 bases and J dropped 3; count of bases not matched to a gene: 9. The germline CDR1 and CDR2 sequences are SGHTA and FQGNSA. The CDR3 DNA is TGTGCCAGCAGCTCTTACCTCGACAGGGTCTACGAGCAGTACTTC. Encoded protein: CASSSYLDRVYEQYF. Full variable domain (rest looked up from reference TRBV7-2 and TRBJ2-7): GAGVSQSPSNKVTEKGKDVELRCDPISGHTALYWYRQSLGQGLEFLIYFQGNSAPDKSGLPSDRFSAERTGGSVSTLTIQRTQQEDSAVYLCASSSYLDRVYEQYFGPGTRLTVT.

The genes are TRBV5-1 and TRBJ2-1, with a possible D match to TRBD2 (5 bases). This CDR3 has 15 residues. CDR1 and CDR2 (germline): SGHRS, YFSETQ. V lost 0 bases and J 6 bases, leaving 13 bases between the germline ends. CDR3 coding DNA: TGCGCCAGCAGCTTGGCTGGCCTAGAGGGCAATGAGCAGTTCTTC. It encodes CASSLAGLEGNEQFF. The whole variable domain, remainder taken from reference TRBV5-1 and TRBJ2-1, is KAGVTQTPRYLIKTRGQQVTLSCSPISGHRSVSWYQQTPGQGLQFLFEYFSETQRNKGNFPGRFSGRQFSNSRSEMNVSTLELGDSALYLCASSLAGLEGNEQFFGPGTRLTVL.

The CDR3 coding sequence is TGTGCCAGCAGTTCACGGGAGAACTCCTACGAGCAGTACTTC. Translating gives CASSSRENSYEQYF. The chain employs TRBV27 and TRBJ2-7, with D maybe TRBD2 (6 bases). V was pared by 4 bases and J by 0 bases, with 10 bases between. Germline CDR1 is MNHEY and CDR2 is SMNVEV (reference sequence). The CDR3 length is 14 residues.

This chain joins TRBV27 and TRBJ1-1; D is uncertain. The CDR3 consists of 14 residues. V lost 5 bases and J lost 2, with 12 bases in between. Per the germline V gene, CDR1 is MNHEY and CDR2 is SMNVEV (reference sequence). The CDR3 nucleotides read TGTGCCAGCAGTCTCAACATGGTTAACACTGAAGCTTTCTTT. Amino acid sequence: CASSLNMVNTEAFF.

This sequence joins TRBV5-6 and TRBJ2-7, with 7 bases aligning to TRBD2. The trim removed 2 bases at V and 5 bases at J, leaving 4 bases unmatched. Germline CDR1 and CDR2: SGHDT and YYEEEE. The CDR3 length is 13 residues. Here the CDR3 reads CASSLMGGDEQYF. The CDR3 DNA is TGTGCCAGCAGCTTAATGGGGGGGGACGAGCAGTACTTC.

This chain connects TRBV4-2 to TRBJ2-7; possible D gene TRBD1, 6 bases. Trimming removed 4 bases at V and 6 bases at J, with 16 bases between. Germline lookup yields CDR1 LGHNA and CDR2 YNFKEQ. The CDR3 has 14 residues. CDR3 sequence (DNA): TGTGCCAGCAGCCTTGAACAGGGTTTGTTCGAGCAGTACTTC. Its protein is CASSLEQGLFEQYF.

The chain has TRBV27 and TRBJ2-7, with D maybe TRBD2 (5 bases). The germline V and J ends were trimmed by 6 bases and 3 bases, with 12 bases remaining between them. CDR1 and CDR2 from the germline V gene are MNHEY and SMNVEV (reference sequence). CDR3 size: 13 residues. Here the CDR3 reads CASRPLGNYEQYF. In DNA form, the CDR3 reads TGTGCCAGCAGACCACTAGGGAACTACGAGCAGTACTTC.

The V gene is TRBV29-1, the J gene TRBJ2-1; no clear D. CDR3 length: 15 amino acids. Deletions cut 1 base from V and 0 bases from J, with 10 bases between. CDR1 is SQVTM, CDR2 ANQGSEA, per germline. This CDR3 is CSVEGRKDSYNEQFF. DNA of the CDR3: TGCAGCGTTGAAGGGCGGAAAGACTCCTACAATGAGCAGTTCTTC.

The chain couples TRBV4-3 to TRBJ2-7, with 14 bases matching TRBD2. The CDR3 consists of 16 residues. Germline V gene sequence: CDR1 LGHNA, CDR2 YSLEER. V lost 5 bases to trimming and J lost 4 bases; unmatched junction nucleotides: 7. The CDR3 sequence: CASSTGTSGGGYEQYF. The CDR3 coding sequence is TGCGCCAGCAGCACGGGGACTAGCGGGGGTGGGTACGAGCAGTACTTC.